These 32 T cell receptor beta chains share one sample of origin, sequenced in a study of blood T cell repertoires in COVID-19. Assay used: immunoSEQ multiplex PCR; TCRdb lists only in-frame clones, some missing. Of 100,000 to 150,000 clones listed, approximately 70% were seen once; the top ten hold approximately 1.9%. Sequenced: peripheral blood. The receptors were gathered from a woman aged 70-85 years with acute or convalescent COVID-19.

This clone was recorded at least ten times. This chain links TRBV6-5 with TRBJ2-7; 9 positions agree with TRBD2. Germline loops: CDR1 MNHEY, CDR2 SVGAGI. Trimming at V came to 7 bases and at J to 6 bases, leaving 10 bases not matched to a gene. This CDR3 region has 14 residues. The CDR3 region has the DNA TGTGCCAGCACCCTCCCGGGACTAGCAGCCGAGCAGTACTTC. Translated: CASTLPGLAAEQYF.

This clone has only a few counts. The V gene is TRBV30, the J gene TRBJ1-2; the D gene is possibly TRBD1 (6 bases). There are 15 residues in the CDR3. Trimming took 8 bases from V and 4 from J, leaving 23 bases between them. Germline CDR1 and CDR2: GTSNPN and SVGIG (reference sequence). This chain's CDR3 is CAGGVKVGAAYGYTF. The CDR3 region has the DNA TGTGCCGGCGGAGTTAAGGTGGGGGCGGCCTATGGCTACACCTTC.

The chain couples TRBV12-5 to TRBJ1-1, with D perhaps TRBD1 (6 bases). The V gene lost 1 base and the J gene lost 1 base, with 10 bases spanning the gap. The CDR3 spans 15 residues. Germline lookup yields CDR1 LGHNT and CDR2 FRNRAP. The CDR3 DNA is TGTGCTAGTGGTTTGGGACAGGTCCCGAACACTGAAGCTTTCTTT. Encoded protein: CASGLGQVPNTEAFF.

A single count supports this clone. V is TRBV28 and J is TRBJ2-4; 9 bases agree with TRBD2. This CDR3 contains 17 residues. Germline CDR1 and CDR2: MDHEN and SYDVKM. The junction had 10 bases not matched to a gene; V was cut back by 6 bases and J by 1 base. CDR3 amino acids: CASRQTGGRAAKNIQYF. As DNA, the CDR3 is TGTGCCAGCAGACAAACGGGCGGGAGGGCGGCCAAAAACATTCAGTACTTC.

The chain employs TRBV9 and TRBJ2-1; D is possibly TRBD2 (5 bases). In germline, CDR1 is SGDLS, CDR2 YYNGEE. V lost 4 bases to trimming and J lost 8 bases, with 19 bases between them. The CDR3 length is 15 residues. CDR3 loop: CASSSEVHSVYEQFF. CDR3 bases: TGTGCCAGCAGCTCCGAGGTCCATAGCGTTTATGAGCAGTTCTTC.

This chain connects TRBV6-5 to TRBJ2-5, with TRBD2 as a possible D gene (6 bases). Germline CDR1 MNHEY, CDR2 SVGAGI. The CDR3 is 14 amino acids. Trimming took 0 bases from V and 8 from J, leaving 13 bases between them. The CDR3 bases are TGTGCCAGCAGTTACTCGGCCGGGGGAGGAACCCAGTACTTC. It codes for CASSYSAGGGTQYF.

This clone was seen only a few times. The V gene is TRBV7-2, the J gene TRBJ2-3; tentative D call: TRBD1 (6 bases). Per the germline V gene, CDR1 is SGHTA and CDR2 is FQGNSA. The CDR3 is 14 amino acids. The germline V and J ends were trimmed by 5 bases and 0 bases, with 9 bases remaining between them. The CDR3: CASSPGDSTDTQYF. CDR3 bases: TGTGCCAGCAGCCCAGGGGACAGCACAGATACGCAGTATTTT.

The rearrangement joins TRBV28 to TRBJ1-2; D not certain. CDR3 size: 16 residues. V lost 3 bases and J lost 2, with 16 bases in between. CDR1 and CDR2 (germline): MDHEN, SYDVKM. The CDR3 spells CASSLIRLRGNYGYTF. The CDR3 bases are TGTGCCAGCAGTTTGATACGTCTAAGAGGGAACTATGGCTACACCTTC.

V gene TRBV5-1 combines with J gene TRBJ2-7; maybe TRBD2 (5 bases). Germline loops: CDR1 SGHRS, CDR2 YFSETQ. Deletions cut 3 bases from V and 3 bases from J, with 10 bases between. The CDR3 extends over 13 amino acids. CDR3 nucleotide sequence: TGCGCCAGCAGCTGGAGCGAGGGCTACGAGCAGTACTTC. Its translation is CASSWSEGYEQYF. The complete variable domain, with remaining parts taken from reference TRBV5-1 and TRBJ2-7, reads KAGVTQTPRYLIKTRGQQVTLSCSPISGHRSVSWYQQTPGQGLQFLFEYFSETQRNKGNFPGRFSGRQFSNSRSEMNVSTLELGDSALYLCASSWSEGYEQYFGPGTRLTVT.

The V call is TRBV5-4, the J call TRBJ1-1, with TRBD1 matching 9 bases. Looked up from germline, CDR1 is SGHNT and CDR2 is YYREEE (reference sequence). V was pared by 4 bases and J by 3 bases, with 7 bases of the junction left unmatched. The CDR3 length is 15 residues. CDR3 protein: CASSPGQGLHTEAFF. As DNA, the CDR3 is TGTGCCAGCAGCCCGGGACAGGGCCTTCACACTGAAGCTTTCTTT.

The rearrangement links TRBV19 to TRBJ1-1; D is undetermined. The CDR3 has 13 amino acids. V was pared by 7 bases and J by 0 bases, with 9 bases between. In germline, CDR1 is LNHDA, CDR2 SQIVND (reference sequence). The CDR3 coding sequence is TGTGCCAGTAATCGGTTAATGAACACTGAAGCTTTCTTT. It codes for CASNRLMNTEAFF. The full variable domain, with the rest looked up from reference TRBV19 and TRBJ1-1, is DGGITQSPKYLFRKEGQNVTLSCEQNLNHDAMYWYRQDPGQGLRLIYYSQIVNDFQKGDIAEGYSVSREKKESFPLTVTSAQKNPTAFYLCASNRLMNTEAFFGQGTRLTVV.

The chain carries TRBV6-6 and TRBJ1-5; TRBD1 matches 10 bases. The V gene end was trimmed by 5 bases and the J gene end by 6 bases; junction bases not matched to a gene: 7. CDR3 length equals 15 residues. The V gene's germline CDR1 is MNHNY and CDR2 SVGAGI (reference sequence). CDR3 nucleotide sequence: TGTGCCAGCAGTGGGGGACAGGGGAGGGGTCAGCCCCAGCATTTT. Its protein product is CASSGGQGRGQPQHF.

DNA of the CDR3: TGTGCCAGCAGTTTAGAAGGCGGCAGCGTGAACACTGAAGCTTTCTTT. Its protein product is CASSLEGGSVNTEAFF. V and J are TRBV27 and TRBJ1-1; unclear D gene. Germline V gives CDR1 MNHEY, CDR2 SMNVEV (reference sequence). This CDR3 is built from 16 residues. With 2 bases removed from V and 0 bases from J, the gap between germline ends came to 13 bases.

This clone was counted only a few times. CDR3 residues: CASRGGGMNTEAFF. Here the CDR3 DNA reads TGTGCCAGCAGGGGAGGGGGAATGAACACTGAAGCTTTCTTT. The chain joins TRBV2 to TRBJ1-1; TRBD1 might be the D (6 bases). The V and J ends lost 6 bases and 0 bases respectively, with 11 bases between them. The CDR3 spans 14 residues. CDR1 and CDR2 from the germline V gene are SNHLY and FYNNEI.

In its sample, this clone was seen once. The chain employs TRBV5-4 and TRBJ2-5; 9 positions match TRBD1. The V segment lost 4 bases and the J segment 1 base; nucleotides outside the gene matches: 5. The germline gives CDR1 SGHNT, CDR2 YYREEE (reference sequence). This CDR3 is 15 amino acids long. CDR3 nucleotides: TGTGCCAGCAGCCAAGGACAGGGGCGCCAAGAGACCCAGTACTTC. Its protein product is CASSQGQGRQETQYF.

A note on this clone: This sample includes further DNA sequences coding for the same CDR3. This chain uses TRBV11-2 with TRBJ2-2; D remains ambiguous. Germline loops: CDR1 SGHAT, CDR2 FQNNGV. V lost 5 bases, J lost 5 bases, and 12 bases lay in between. CDR3 length: 14 residues. CDR3 coding DNA: TGTGCCAGCAGCCGCCGTGGCAATACCGGGGAGCTGTTTTTT. The encoded protein is CASSRRGNTGELFF.

V is TRBV13 and J is TRBJ2-1; 7 nucleotides agree with TRBD1. V trimming: 4 bases; J trimming: 0 bases; junction bases outside the gene matches: 12. Germline values: CDR1 PRHDT, CDR2 FYEKMQ (reference sequence). The length of the CDR3 is 18 residues. The CDR3 spells CASSSASGGGSSYNEQFF. Written as DNA, the CDR3 is TGTGCCAGCAGCTCGGCCTCAGGGGGTGGGAGCTCCTACAATGAGCAGTTCTTC.

The chain combines TRBV10-3 with TRBJ2-1; possibly TRBD2 for D (5 bases). There are 15 residues in the CDR3. V lost 8 bases and J 10 bases, leaving 24 bases between the germline ends. Germline V CDR1 and CDR2: ENHRY, SYGVKD. The CDR3 coding sequence is TGTGCCATCGGAAGTGGGTCGGGGATTCAATGGGAGCAGTTCTTC. Its translation is CAIGSGSGIQWEQFF.

The CDR3 spells CASSQPGGGRGAEAFF. The CDR3 nucleotides read TGCGCCAGCAGCCAACCCGGGGGGGGCAGAGGGGCTGAAGCTTTCTTT. The chain combines TRBV4-3 with TRBJ1-1; tentative D call: TRBD1 (6 bases). Per the germline V gene, CDR1 is LGHNA and CDR2 is YSLEER. The CDR3 extends over 16 amino acids. Between the trimmed V and J ends, which lost 2 bases and 6 bases, there was a span of 19 bases.

V is TRBV10-3 and J is TRBJ2-1; 10 nucleotides align to TRBD2. Germline CDR1 is ENHRY and CDR2 is SYGVKD. This CDR3 spans 16 amino acids. The V and J ends lost 7 bases and 0 bases, in that order; junction bases with no gene match: 6. CDR3 in amino acids: CAIKSLAGDSYNEQFF. The CDR3 DNA reads TGTGCCATCAAGTCCCTAGCGGGGGACTCCTACAATGAGCAGTTCTTC.

This clone was observed a handful of times. This chain uses TRBV11-3 with TRBJ2-2; D might be TRBD2 (6 bases). The length of the CDR3 is 14 residues. Germline CDR1 and CDR2: SGHNT and YENEEA. The V end lost 3 bases, the J end lost 1 base, and 6 bases lay between the germline ends. The CDR3: CASSLGGNTGELFF. The CDR3 nucleotides read TGTGCCAGCAGCTTGGGGGGGAACACCGGGGAGCTGTTTTTT.

This clone has only one observation. The chain uses TRBV29-1 and TRBJ2-7; 13 bases line up with TRBD2. V shed 2 bases and J 8 bases; nucleotides not matched to a gene: 6. Germline-derived CDR1 and CDR2 are SQVTM and ANQGSEA. The CDR3 length is 14 residues. The CDR3 DNA is TGCAGCGTTGAACAGGGACTAGCGGGAACACAGCAGTACTTC. The encoded protein is CSVEQGLAGTQQYF.

V and J are TRBV7-3 and TRBJ2-2; 12 bases match TRBD1. Germline loops: CDR1 SGHTA, CDR2 FQGTGA. CDR3 length equals 16 residues. Losses at the gene ends were 4 bases for V and 7 bases for J; bases not matched to a gene: 7. This chain's CDR3 is CASSSGQGASNGELFF. The CDR3 coding sequence is TGTGCCAGCAGCTCGGGACAGGGGGCTTCCAACGGGGAGCTGTTTTTT.

This chain connects TRBV4-3 to TRBJ1-6; D remains ambiguous. Trimming removed 4 bases at V and 9 bases at J, with 19 bases between. CDR1 and CDR2 from the germline V gene are LGHNA and YSLEER. The CDR3 covers 16 residues. CDR3 protein: CASSRDPGRIGSPLHF. In DNA form, the CDR3 reads TGCGCCAGCAGCCGAGATCCTGGGAGGATTGGTTCACCCCTCCACTTT.

V and J are TRBV25-1 and TRBJ2-2; D may be TRBD1 (5 bases). Trimming pared 10 bases from V and 1 base from J, leaving 13 bases between. The CDR3 is 14 amino acids. Germline V CDR1 and CDR2: MGHDK, SYGVNS. This CDR3 is CATTPTGNTGELFF. DNA for the CDR3: TGTGCCACCACGCCCACAGGGAACACCGGGGAGCTGTTTTTT.

The chain links TRBV30 to TRBJ2-5; D is undetermined. The CDR3 has 15 residues. Germline CDR1 and CDR2: GTSNPN and SVGIG (reference sequence). Trimming removed 2 bases at V and 1 base at J, with 14 bases between. CDR3 region: CAWSSVSKVQETQYF. The CDR3 DNA reads TGTGCCTGGAGTAGTGTTAGTAAAGTCCAAGAGACCCAGTACTTC.

V usage is TRBV11-2 and J usage is TRBJ2-1; 8 nucleotides match TRBD1. The CDR3 spans 15 residues. After removal of 5 bases from V and 4 bases from J, the junction contained 7 bases not matched to a gene. Germline CDR1 SGHAT, CDR2 FQNNGV. The CDR3 spells CASSLPGGLYNEQFF. CDR3 DNA sequence: TGTGCCAGCAGCCTCCCAGGGGGCCTTTACAATGAGCAGTTCTTC.

This rearrangement joins TRBV6-5 to TRBJ1-5; 9 nucleotides agree with TRBD1. Germline CDR1 MNHEY, CDR2 SVGAGI. Unmatched junction bases numbered 9, after V lost 8 bases and J lost 7 bases. The CDR3 sequence is 14 residues long. The CDR3: CASGPGTGYQPQHF. CDR3 in DNA: TGTGCCAGCGGTCCCGGGACAGGGTACCAGCCCCAGCATTTT.

The chain carries TRBV5-8 and TRBJ2-3; D remains ambiguous. Germline CDR1 reads SGHTS; CDR2 reads YDEGEE. Trimming took 8 bases from V and 0 from J, leaving 10 bases between them. The CDR3 sequence is 13 residues long. CDR3 nucleotides: TGTGCCAGTTCAGTCAAAAGCACAGATACGCAGTATTTT. Translated, it gives CASSVKSTDTQYF.

This clone was observed a few times. The rearrangement uses TRBV27 and TRBJ1-2; D is perhaps TRBD1 (5 bases). Looked up from germline, CDR1 is MNHEY and CDR2 is SMNVEV (reference sequence). Trimming pared 2 bases from V and 8 bases from J, leaving 12 bases between. There are 13 residues in the CDR3. The CDR3 nucleotides are TGTGCCAGCAGTTTAATAGGGGAAGGCGGCTACACCTTC. Amino acid sequence: CASSLIGEGGYTF.

Written as DNA, the CDR3 is TGTGCCAGCAAAGAGGGACTAGCTCCAAGGGGTGAGCAGTTCTTC. Translation: CASKEGLAPRGEQFF. The chain uses TRBV5-4 and TRBJ2-1, with 9 bases that match TRBD2. The CDR3 is 15 amino acids. Germline CDR1 reads SGHNT; CDR2 reads YYREEE (reference sequence). Trimming took 6 bases from V and 9 from J; bases not matched to a gene: 13.

This clone has just a few counts. The chain carries TRBV18 and TRBJ2-4; tentative D call: TRBD1 (5 bases). V was cut by 1 base and J by 3 bases, with 10 bases left in between. Germline-derived CDR1 and CDR2 are KGHSH and LQKENI. This CDR3 is 15 amino acids long. The CDR3 loop is CASSPQGSIKNIQYF. The CDR3 DNA follows: TGTGCCAGCTCACCACAGGGGTCGATCAAAAACATTCAGTACTTC.